This is a list of T cell receptor beta chains from one sample in a study of radiation and T cells in renal cell carcinoma. Repertoires were generated with immunoSEQ multiplex PCR, while TCRdb's copy carries only in-frame clones and drops some. The sample has roughly 18,000 clones, approximately 62% seen once; the top ten hold around a third. The sequencing used tumor tissue, collected from a patient whose treatment was nephrectomy without radiotherapy. All receptors derive from a man aged 45-65 years with renal cell carcinoma. Each CDR3 is given with its conserved first and last residue. The D gene is left open where the match is weak. Some rows have no size entry. The others give once, few or many, or a class for an expanded clone.

>TRBV7-3|.|.|TRBJ2-6
CASSQGPGANVLTF
TGTGCCAGCAGCCAGGGACCTGGGGCCAACGTCCTGACTTTC
>TRBV14|.|.|TRBJ2-7
CASSRYRTYEQYF
TGTGCCAGCAGTCGCTACAGAACCTACGAGCAGTACTTC
>TRBV18|TRBD1|.|TRBJ2-5
CASSQLQGQGMETQYF
TGTGCCAGCTCACAACTTCAGGGACAGGGGATGGAGACCCAGTACTTC
>TRBV7-6|.|medium-sized|TRBJ1-4
CASSLGGSYEKLFF
TGTGCCAGCAGCTTAGGTGGCAGTTACGAAAAACTGTTTTTT
>TRBV18|TRBD1|.|TRBJ2-7
CASSLPGGIYEQYF
TGTGCCAGCTCACTACCAGGGGGCATCTACGAGCAGTACTTC
>TRBV6-4|.|.|TRBJ1-1
CASSLTPDGNTEAFF
TGTGCCAGCAGTTTAACCCCGGACGGGAACACTGAAGCTTTCTTT
>TRBV4-3|.|.|TRBJ1-5
CASSQGRGQPQHF
TGCGCCAGCAGCCAGGGTCGGGGTCAGCCCCAGCATTTT
>TRBV9|.|.|TRBJ2-1
CASSADPGPNEQFF
TGTGCCAGCAGCGCAGATCCCGGCCCAAATGAGCAGTTCTTC
>TRBV9|.|.|TRBJ2-1
CASSVEAGAYNEQFF
TGTGCCAGCAGCGTAGAAGCAGGGGCCTACAATGAGCAGTTCTTC
>TRBV7-2|.|few|TRBJ1-1
CASSLATPSAFF
TGTGCCAGCAGCTTAGCGACACCGTCGGCTTTCTTT
>TRBV29-1|TRBD2|.|TRBJ2-3
CSDQSGSMDTQYF
TGCAGCGACCAAAGCGGGAGTATGGATACGCAGTATTTT
>TRBV18|.|.|TRBJ1-4
CASSPRAGEADEKLFF
TGTGCCAGCTCACCCCGGGCAGGGGAAGCCGATGAAAAACTGTTTTTT
>TRBV6-7|.|.|TRBJ1-6
CASSYSGEHNSPLHF
TGTGCCAGCAGTTATTCAGGGGAGCACAATTCACCCCTCCACTTT
>TRBV7-7|TRBD2|once|TRBJ2-3
CASSPGGSGSRTDTQYF
TGTGCCAGCAGCCCGGGGGGTAGCGGGAGTCGCACAGATACGCAGTATTTT
>TRBV20-1|.|.|TRBJ1-1
CSAMNTEAFF
TGCAGTGCTATGAACACTGAAGCTTTCTTT
>TRBV27|.|many|TRBJ2-7
CASSVYGLRGEQYF
TGTGCCAGCAGCGTTTACGGACTGAGGGGCGAGCAGTACTTC
>TRBV15|.|.|TRBJ2-7
CATSTSSGGGYEQYF
TGTGCCACCAGCACTTCCAGCGGAGGGGGATACGAGCAGTACTTC
>TRBV6-5|TRBD2|.|TRBJ2-3
CASGRAVSPDTQYF
TGTGCCAGCGGGAGGGCCGTCTCTCCAGATACGCAGTATTTT
>TRBV5-8|TRBD1|.|TRBJ1-5
CASSSEWTGRNQPQHF
TGTGCCAGCAGCTCGGAGTGGACAGGCAGAAATCAGCCCCAGCATTTT
>TRBV19|TRBD1|.|TRBJ1-5
CASSMRGRGQPQHF
TGTGCCAGTAGTATGAGGGGGCGAGGTCAGCCCCAGCATTTT
>TRBV11-2|.|many|TRBJ1-5
CASSLAGGMSNQPQHF
TGTGCCAGCAGCTTAGCGGGGGGGATGAGCAATCAGCCCCAGCATTTT
>TRBV6-5|TRBD2|.|TRBJ2-1
CASSYEGLAGNEQFF
TGTGCCAGCAGTTACGAGGGGTTAGCGGGCAATGAGCAGTTCTTC
>TRBV6-1|.|.|TRBJ1-2
CASSERLTGRNGYTF
TGTGCCAGCAGTGAAAGGTTGACTGGGCGGAATGGCTACACCTTC
>TRBV7-2|.|once|TRBJ1-5
CASSLAGGSQPQHF
TGTGCCAGCAGCTTAGCTGGCGGCAGTCAGCCCCAGCATTTT
>TRBV30|.|.|TRBJ2-7
CAWSRDSGGVEQYF
TGTGCCTGGAGTCGGGACAGCGGAGGGGTCGAGCAGTACTTC
>TRBV27|.|few|TRBJ1-1
CASSFNRVTEAFF
TGTGCCAGCAGTTTCAACAGGGTAACTGAAGCTTTCTTT
>TRBV11-3|.|.|TRBJ2-3
CASSLVSTDTQYF
TGTGCCAGCAGCTTAGTATCCACAGATACGCAGTATTTT
>TRBV19|TRBD1|.|TRBJ1-5
CASSIQGDNQPQHF
TGTGCCAGTAGTATACAGGGGGACAATCAGCCCCAGCATTTT
>TRBV7-9|TRBD2|few|TRBJ2-1
CASSRGLAGGTYNEQFF
TGTGCCAGCAGCCGGGGACTAGCGGGGGGGACCTACAATGAGCAGTTCTTC
>TRBV6-5|.|.|TRBJ1-1
CASSAVESEAFF
TGTGCCAGCAGTGCGGTAGAGTCGGAAGCTTTCTTT
>TRBV20-1|.|.|TRBJ2-5
CSARHQETQYF
TGCAGTGCTAGACACCAAGAGACCCAGTACTTC
>TRBV2|.|.|TRBJ1-2
CASSEGWAGVYGYTF
TGTGCCAGCAGTGAAGGGTGGGCTGGAGTCTATGGCTACACCTTC
>TRBV9|.|few|TRBJ1-1
CASSVTQGAEAFF
TGTGCCAGCAGCGTGACGCAGGGAGCTGAAGCTTTCTTT